These 27 T cell receptor beta chains were sequenced from one sample in a study of response to subunit inactivated influenza vaccine. One entry per CDR3 protein results from TCRdb running MiXCR on the RT-PCR reads. The table lists 500,000 to 550,000 distinct CDR3 sequences, roughly 7.6% of them singletons, with 10% to 15% in the top ten. Sequenced here: PBMCs from blood, sampled less than 30 months after vaccination. The receptors were gathered from a man aged 45 to 75 who received an inactivated influenza vaccine.

This clonotype was found a few times. This CDR3 is CASSSGQGNDNEQFF. CDR3 nucleotides: TGTGCCAGCAGTTCGGGACAGGGGAACGACAATGAGCAGTTCTTC. The chain couples TRBV28 to TRBJ2-1; 10 bases are shared with TRBD1. There are 15 residues in the CDR3. V lost 4 bases to trimming and J lost 5 bases; unmatched junction nucleotides: 5. The V gene's germline CDR1 is MDHEN and CDR2 SYDVKM.

This rearrangement joins TRBV6-5 to TRBJ2-5; 9 nucleotides line up with TRBD2. CDR1 is MNHEY, CDR2 SVGAGI, per germline. After removal of 0 bases from V and 5 bases from J, the junction contained 4 bases not matched to a gene. CDR3 length equals 15 residues. The CDR3 is CASSYSRGGRETQYF. CDR3 DNA sequence: TGTGCCAGCAGTTACTCGCGGGGGGGCCGGGAGACCCAGTACTTC.

Points on this clonotype: A much larger clone is a single base away; this may be a read error. J is TRBJ1-2 and V is TRBV6-5; possibly TRBD1 for D (5 bases). The V gene's germline CDR1 is MNHEY and CDR2 SVGAGI. CDR3 size: 12 residues. The CDR3 is CARRGTEYGYTF. The DNA for the CDR3 is TGTGCCCGCAGAGGGACGGAATATGGCTACACCTTC.

The sample holds a few counts of this clonotype. The CDR3 reads CASSLAAGEVQYF. The DNA for the CDR3 is TGCGCCAGCAGCTTGGCAGCGGGAGAGGTGCAGTACTTC. This chain connects TRBV5-1 to TRBJ2-7; TRBD2 aligns across 8 bases. Germline CDR1 and CDR2: SGHRS and YFSETQ. Unmatched junction bases numbered 5, after V lost 0 bases and J lost 9 bases. This CDR3 has 13 amino acids.

The genes are TRBV10-1 and TRBJ1-2; tentative D call: TRBD1 (5 bases). V was trimmed by 6 bases and J by 4 bases, leaving 21 bases between them. CDR1 WNHNN and CDR2 SYGVQD come from the germline V gene (reference sequence). The CDR3 consists of 16 residues. CDR3 DNA sequence: TGCGCCAGCAGATGGGGGGTCGTGGTCGATGGCTATGGCTACACCTTC. This sequence encodes CASRWGVVVDGYGYTF.

This clonotype was detected many times. J is TRBJ1-1 and V is TRBV6-5; no clear D. Germline CDR1 MNHEY, CDR2 SVGAGI. The V gene lost 5 bases and the J gene lost 11 bases, with 18 bases spanning the gap. The CDR3 runs 13 residues. The CDR3 here is CASSPQDRGWAFF. The CDR3, as DNA: TGTGCCAGCAGTCCCCAGGACCGCGGGTGGGCTTTCTTT.

The chain joins TRBV7-9 to TRBJ2-1; D may be TRBD1 or TRBD2 (5 bases each). Germline V gene sequence: CDR1 SEHNR, CDR2 FQNEAQ (reference sequence). Trimming took 5 bases from V and 4 from J, leaving 15 bases between them. The CDR3 is 15 residues long. This chain's CDR3 is CASSPPGSRYNEQFF. CDR3 nucleotide sequence: TGTGCCAGCAGCCCCCCAGGGAGCAGGTACAATGAGCAGTTCTTC.

The CDR3 region has the DNA TGCGCCAGCAGCTCCGGGACATTTAATGAAAAACTGTTTTTT. This sequence encodes CASSSGTFNEKLFF. The V gene is TRBV5-1, the J gene TRBJ1-4, with D possibly matching TRBD1 (6 bases). V was cut by 3 bases and J by 4 bases, with 10 bases left in between. Germline V CDR1 and CDR2: SGHRS, YFSETQ. This CDR3 has 14 residues.

This clonotype was detected ten times or more. The chain joins TRBV7-8 to TRBJ2-3; D ambiguous. The CDR3 has 15 amino acids. Germline assignment: CDR1 SGHVS and CDR2 FQNEAQ. Trimming pared 3 bases from V and 3 bases from J, leaving 13 bases between. The CDR3 DNA reads TGTGCCAGCAGCTTTTCATCCCCAATTACAGATACGCAGTATTTT. This codes for CASSFSSPITDTQYF.

This clonotype has a count of ten or more. This chain joins TRBV12-3 or TRBV12-4 and TRBJ2-4; perhaps TRBD2 as D (6 bases). The CDR3 contains 16 residues. V shed 3 bases and J shed 0 bases, with 12 bases lying between them. The DNA of the CDR3 is TGTGCCAGCAGTTTTCTCCGAGCGGGAGCCAAAAACATTCAGTACTTC. Its protein is CASSFLRAGAKNIQYF.

Of note for this clonotype: Sequence at one end of the junction differs from germline and may be a read error. The chain's CDR3 is CASSLPDPGQGRNTEALF. The CDR3, as DNA: TGCGCCAGCAGCCTACCGGACCCGGGACAGGGACGGAACACTGAAGCTCTCTTT. The V and J genes are TRBV4-1 and TRBJ1-1, with 9 nucleotides matching TRBD1. The germline gives CDR1 MGHRA, CDR2 YSYEKL. This CDR3 region has 18 residues.

In this sample, this clonotype turned up many times. This rearrangement joins TRBV12-3 or TRBV12-4 to TRBJ2-2, with D maybe TRBD1 (7 bases). This CDR3 spans 14 amino acids. The V and J ends lost 9 bases and 0 bases respectively, with 11 bases between them. The CDR3 region is CASGGTANTGELFF. The CDR3 region has the DNA TGTGCCAGTGGGGGGACAGCGAACACCGGGGAGCTGTTTTTT.

This clonotype was seen only a few times. The chain joins TRBV4-3 to TRBJ2-7, with D hard to call. CDR1 is LGHNA, CDR2 YSLEER, per germline. Trimming took 1 base from V and 4 from J, leaving 8 bases between them. This CDR3 comprises 13 residues. CDR3 nucleotide sequence: TGCGCCAGCAGCCAAGTCCCCCAGTACGAGCAGTACTTC. Translation: CASSQVPQYEQYF.

This clonotype occurred a few times. V and J are TRBV20-1 and TRBJ2-7; 9 bases agree with TRBD1. The length of the CDR3 is 15 residues. Losses at the gene ends were 0 bases for V and 5 bases for J; bases not matched to a gene: 8. CDR1 and CDR2 from the germline V gene are DFQATT and SNEGSKA (reference sequence). The CDR3 DNA sequence: TGCAGTGCTAGAGATTTGGGGACAGGGCTAAACGAGCAGTACTTC. Translating it yields CSARDLGTGLNEQYF.

CDR3 DNA: TGCAGTGCTCTAAAAGGGACTACACGCACAGATACGCAGTATTTT. The encoded protein is CSALKGTTRTDTQYF. The chain employs TRBV20-1 and TRBJ2-3; 7 nucleotides match TRBD2. The CDR3 spans 15 residues. J was trimmed by 1 base and V by 5 bases; bases with no gene match: 9. Germline CDR1 reads DFQATT; CDR2 reads SNEGSKA (reference sequence).

V and J are TRBV6-2 or TRBV6-3 and TRBJ2-7; the match to TRBD2 covers 7 bases. Losses at the gene ends were 6 bases for V and 0 bases for J; bases not matched to a gene: 5. CDR3 length: 14 amino acids. The germline V gene has CDR1 MNHEY and CDR2 SVGEGT. In DNA, the CDR3 is TGTGCCAGCAGGCCGACTAGCCTCTCCTACGAGCAGTACTTC. Residues: CASRPTSLSYEQYF.

This clonotype was counted ten times or more. V is TRBV20-1 and J is TRBJ1-2; TRBD1 matches 7 bases. The CDR3 contains 13 residues. Germline V gives CDR1 DFQATT, CDR2 SNEGSKA (reference sequence). V lost 5 bases, J lost 7 bases, and 10 bases stayed unmatched. CDR3 sequence reads: CSAVVTGRPGYTF. CDR3 coding DNA: TGCAGTGCTGTTGTGACAGGGAGGCCTGGCTACACCTTC.

This clonotype was observed at least ten times. The chain recombines TRBV5-1 with TRBJ2-3, with a weak D call TRBD2 (6 bases). The CDR3 length is 16 residues. Trimming shortened V by 4 bases and J by 2 bases, and 17 bases separated the two germline ends. Germline V gene data show CDR1 as SGHRS and CDR2 as YFSETQ. DNA for the CDR3: TGCGCCAGCAGCCCGGCGGGGACTTATGCCACAGATACGCAGTATTTT. Protein: CASSPAGTYATDTQYF. The variable domain in full, completed from reference TRBV5-1 and TRBJ2-3, reads KAGVTQTPRYLIKTRGQQVTLSCSPISGHRSVSWYQQTPGQGLQFLFEYFSETQRNKGNFPGRFSGRQFSNSRSEMNVSTLELGDSALYLCASSPAGTYATDTQYFGPGTRLTVL.

The CDR3 here is CSVKTQGANTEAFF. The CDR3, as DNA: TGCAGCGTCAAAACCCAGGGGGCGAACACTGAAGCTTTCTTT. The chain carries TRBV29-1 and TRBJ1-1; 8 nucleotides match TRBD1. The CDR3 is made up of 14 amino acids. The V and J ends lost 6 bases and 1 base, in that order; junction bases with no gene match: 7. CDR1 is SQVTM, CDR2 ANQGSEA, per germline. Variable domain in full (rest from reference TRBV29-1 and TRBJ1-1): SAVISQKPSRDICQRGTSLTIQCQVDSQVTMMFWYRQQPGQSLTLIATANQGSEATYESGFVIDKFPISRPNLTFSTLTVSNMSPEDSSIYLCSVKTQGANTEAFFGQGTRLTVV.

This clonotype turned up a few times. The chain couples TRBV18 to TRBJ2-2, with D possibly TRBD1 on 5 matching bases. The CDR3 loop spans 16 amino acids. Trimming shortened V by 4 bases and J by 4 bases, and 16 bases separated the two germline ends. Germline CDR1 and CDR2: KGHSH and LQKENI. CDR3 coding DNA: TGTGCCAGCTCACTTACTTACTCAGGGCTCACCGGGGAGCTGTTTTTT. It encodes CASSLTYSGLTGELFF.

This clonotype appeared a few times. The rearrangement uses TRBV6-1 and TRBJ2-1; TRBD1 aligns across 7 bases. Germline lookup yields CDR1 MNHNS and CDR2 SASEGT. The CDR3 is 15 residues long. V lost 5 bases to trimming and J lost 2 bases; unmatched junction nucleotides: 6. This CDR3 reads CASSRGQRPYNEQFF. The DNA of the CDR3 is TGTGCCAGCAGTCGGGGACAGCGACCCTACAATGAGCAGTTCTTC.

Only a few counts were recorded for this clonotype. The chain carries TRBV10-2 and TRBJ1-1; unclear D gene. The V and J ends lost 6 bases and 1 base respectively, with 15 bases between them. CDR3 length: 15 amino acids. Germline CDR1 WSHSY, CDR2 SAAADI. This CDR3 is CASSGLDTANTEAFF. The CDR3 coding sequence is TGCGCCAGCAGCGGTCTAGACACCGCGAACACTGAAGCTTTCTTT.

This clonotype was observed a handful of times. The chain employs TRBV6-5 and TRBJ2-2, with 7 bases matching TRBD2. The CDR3 has 17 residues. The germline CDR1 and CDR2 sequences are MNHEY and SVGAGI. Trimming took 6 bases from V and 6 from J; bases not matched to a gene: 16. The DNA of the CDR3 is TGTGCCAGCAGCTACCATGGGGAGGGGCGTCCCCCCGGGGAGCTGTTTTTT. Protein: CASSYHGEGRPPGELFF.

This clonotype was observed at least ten times. The V and J genes are TRBV5-8 and TRBJ2-1; no firm D call. Germline values: CDR1 SGHTS, CDR2 YDEGEE. Deletions cut 2 bases from V and 12 bases from J, with 9 bases between. The CDR3 contains 11 residues. CDR3 region: CASSFVKVQFF. The CDR3 DNA reads TGTGCCAGCAGCTTCGTGAAAGTGCAGTTCTTC. Variable domain in full (rest from reference TRBV5-8 and TRBJ2-1): EAGVTQSPTHLIKTRGQQATLRCSPISGHTSVYWYQQALGLGLQFLLWYDEGEERNRGNFPPRFSGRQFPNYSSELNVNALELEDSALYLCASSFVKVQFFGPGTRLTVL.

This clonotype occurred a few times. The chain combines TRBV3-1 with TRBJ1-4; D uncertain. The CDR3 is made up of 15 amino acids. Per the germline V gene, CDR1 is LGHDT and CDR2 is YNNKEL (reference sequence). Trimming took off 4 bases at V and 8 bases at J, with 17 bases between the two ends. Here the CDR3 reads CASSPREGFGEKLFF. The CDR3 nucleotides are TGTGCCAGCAGCCCAAGAGAGGGATTCGGCGAAAAACTGTTTTTT. The full variable domain, with the rest looked up from reference TRBV3-1 and TRBJ1-4, is DTAVSQTPKYLVTQMGNDKSIKCEQNLGHDTMYWYKQDSKKFLKIMFSYNNKELIINETVPNRFSPKSPDKAHLNLHINSLELGDSAVYFCASSPREGFGEKLFFGSGTQLSVL.

This clonotype was counted many times. The rearrangement uses TRBV27 and TRBJ1-1, with TRBD1 as a possible D gene (6 bases). Germline values: CDR1 MNHEY, CDR2 SMNVEV (reference sequence). The CDR3 has 13 residues. The ends were cut back, 5 bases at V and 3 bases at J, with 10 bases in the middle. CDR3 in DNA: TGTGCCAGCAGTAATACAGGGTACACTGAAGCTTTCTTT. Translating it yields CASSNTGYTEAFF.

The J gene is TRBJ1-2, the V gene TRBV12-3 or TRBV12-4; D is uncertain. The CDR3 loop spans 14 amino acids. Trimming took off 5 bases at V and 7 bases at J, with 17 bases between the two ends. CDR3 coding DNA: TGTGCCAGCAGTGGAGGCCCGCTTAACCGTGGCTACACCTTC. Amino acid sequence: CASSGGPLNRGYTF.